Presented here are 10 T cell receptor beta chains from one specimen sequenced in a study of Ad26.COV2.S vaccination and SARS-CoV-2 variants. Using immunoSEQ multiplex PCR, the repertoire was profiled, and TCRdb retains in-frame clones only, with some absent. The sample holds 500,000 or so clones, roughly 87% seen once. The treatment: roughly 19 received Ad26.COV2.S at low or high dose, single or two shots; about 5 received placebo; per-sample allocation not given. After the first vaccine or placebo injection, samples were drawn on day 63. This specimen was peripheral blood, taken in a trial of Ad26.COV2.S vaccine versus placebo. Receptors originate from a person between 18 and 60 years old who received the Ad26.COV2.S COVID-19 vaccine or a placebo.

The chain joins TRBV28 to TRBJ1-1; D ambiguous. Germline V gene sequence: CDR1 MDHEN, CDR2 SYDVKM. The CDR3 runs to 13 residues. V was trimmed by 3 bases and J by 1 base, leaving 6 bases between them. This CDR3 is CASSFAENTEAFF. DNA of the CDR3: TGTGCCAGCAGTTTCGCGGAGAACACTGAAGCTTTCTTT.

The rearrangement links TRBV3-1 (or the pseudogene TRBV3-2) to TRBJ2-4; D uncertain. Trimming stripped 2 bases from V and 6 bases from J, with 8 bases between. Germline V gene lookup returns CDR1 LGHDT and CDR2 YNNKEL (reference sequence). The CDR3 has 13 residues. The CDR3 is CASSQRGGNIQYF. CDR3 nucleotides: TGTGCCAGCAGCCAACGCGGCGGAAACATTCAGTACTTC.

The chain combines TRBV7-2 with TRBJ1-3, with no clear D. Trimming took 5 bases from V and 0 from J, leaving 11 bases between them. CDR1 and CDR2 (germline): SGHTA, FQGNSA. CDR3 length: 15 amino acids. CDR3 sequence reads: CASSPGPSSGNTIYF. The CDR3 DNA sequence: TGTGCCAGCAGCCCCGGACCGAGCTCTGGAAACACCATATATTTT.

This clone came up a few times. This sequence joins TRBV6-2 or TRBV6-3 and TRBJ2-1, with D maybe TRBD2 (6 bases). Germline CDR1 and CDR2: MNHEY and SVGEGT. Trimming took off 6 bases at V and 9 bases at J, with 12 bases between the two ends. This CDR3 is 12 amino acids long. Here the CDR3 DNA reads TGTGCCAGCAGCTTGTGGGAGGTTGAGCAGTTCTTC. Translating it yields CASSLWEVEQFF.

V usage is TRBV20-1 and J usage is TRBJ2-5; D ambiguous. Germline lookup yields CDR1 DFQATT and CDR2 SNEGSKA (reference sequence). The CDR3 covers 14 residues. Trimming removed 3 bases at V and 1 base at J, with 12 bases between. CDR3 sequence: CSASTWYPQETQYF. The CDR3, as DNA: TGCAGTGCTAGTACGTGGTACCCCCAAGAGACCCAGTACTTC.

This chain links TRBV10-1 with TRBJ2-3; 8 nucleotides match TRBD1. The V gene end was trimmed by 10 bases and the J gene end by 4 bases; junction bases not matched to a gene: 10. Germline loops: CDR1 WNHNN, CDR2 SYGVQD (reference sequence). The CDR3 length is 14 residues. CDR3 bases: TGCGCCACCACCGGGACAGGAAACCCAGATACGCAGTATTTT. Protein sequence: CATTGTGNPDTQYF.

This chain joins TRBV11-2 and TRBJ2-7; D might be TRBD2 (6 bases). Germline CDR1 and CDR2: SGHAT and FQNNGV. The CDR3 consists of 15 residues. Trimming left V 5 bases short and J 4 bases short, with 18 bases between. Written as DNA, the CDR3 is TGTGCCAGCAGCGCGGGGTTGGAGGGCCGGTACGAGCAGTACGTC. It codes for CASSAGLEGRYEQYV.

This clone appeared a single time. The CDR3 sequence: CASNSAGNTEAFF. CDR3 DNA sequence: TGTGCCAGCAACAGTGCAGGGAACACTGAAGCTTTCTTT. V gene TRBV6-5 combines with J gene TRBJ1-1; D is unclear. V was shortened by 7 bases and J by 1 base, with 10 bases between the two germline ends. The CDR3 spans 13 residues. In germline, CDR1 is MNHEY, CDR2 SVGAGI.

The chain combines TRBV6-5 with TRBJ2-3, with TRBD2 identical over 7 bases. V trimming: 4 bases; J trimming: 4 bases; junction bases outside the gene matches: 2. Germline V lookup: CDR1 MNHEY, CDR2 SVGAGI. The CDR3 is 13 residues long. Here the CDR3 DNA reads TGTGCCAGCAGTTTAGCGGGTTCAGATACGCAGTATTTT. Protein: CASSLAGSDTQYF.

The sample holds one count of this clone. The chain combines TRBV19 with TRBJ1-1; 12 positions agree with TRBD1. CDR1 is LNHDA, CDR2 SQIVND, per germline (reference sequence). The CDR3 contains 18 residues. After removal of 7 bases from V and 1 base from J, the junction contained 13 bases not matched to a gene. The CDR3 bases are TGTGCCAGTACCCGCGAGGGGGACAGGGGGCGCGGGAACACTGAAGCTTTCTTT. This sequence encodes CASTREGDRGRGNTEAFF. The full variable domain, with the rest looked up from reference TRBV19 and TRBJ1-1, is DGGITQSPKYLFRKEGQNVTLSCEQNLNHDAMYWYRQDPGQGLRLIYYSQIVNDFQKGDIAEGYSVSREKKESFPLTVTSAQKNPTAFYLCASTREGDRGRGNTEAFFGQGTRLTVV.